This is a list of T cell receptor beta chains from one sample in a study of molecular identifiers for immune sequencing clone quantification. TCRdb called the PCR reads again in MiXCR, with one record for every CDR3 protein. The profile covers about 640,000 distinct CDR3 sequences, with 15% to 20% appearing a single time and about 0.9% taken by the ten largest. Sequencing input: naive CD8+ T cells from blood, with Jurkat cell RNA spiked in. The receptors derive from a human donor in good health. Some libraries in this study had Jurkat cell RNA spiked in. The CDR3 runs from the conserved cysteine through the conserved F or W. The D gene is left open where the match is weak. The size entry is marked missing in some rows and otherwise reads once, few, many or a size class.

TRBJ1-2 | NA | NA | TRBV23-1 | TGCGCCACACAGGCCGAGAGGAAAGATGGCTACACCTTC | CATQAERKDGYTF
TRBJ1-3 | NA | NA | TRBV9 | TGTGCCAGCAGCCCCTATAACTCTGGAGACACCATATATTTT | CASSPYNSGDTIYF
TRBJ1-2 | few | NA | TRBV11-2 | TGTGCCAGCAGCTTAGAAGGACAACCCCTTGACTATGGCTACACCTTC | CASSLEGQPLDYGYTF
TRBJ1-4 | few | NA | TRBV7-6 | TGTGCCAGCAGTTACACCGGACAGCCGAATAATGAAAAACTGTTTTTT | CASSYTGQPNNEKLFF
TRBJ1-1 | many | NA | TRBV27 | TGTGCCAGCAGTTTTGGGGGGTCGGGGTTCACTGAAGCTTTCTTT | CASSFGGSGFTEAFF
TRBJ1-1 | many | NA | TRBV4-1 | TGCGCCAGCAGCCAAGAGGGAGGGAGGAACACTGAAGCTTTCTTT | CASSQEGGRNTEAFF
TRBJ2-2 | few | NA | TRBV7-9 | TGTGCCAGCAGCCCAGACACGCTTCTCCATGGGGAGCTGTTTTTT | CASSPDTLLHGELFF
TRBJ2-7 | many | TRBD1 | TRBV6-2/TRBV6-3 | TGTGCCAGCAGTTACGCCAAAGCCCGGACAGGGTTCTACGAGCAGTACTTC | CASSYAKARTGFYEQYF
TRBJ2-5 | few | NA | TRBV7-9 | TGTGCCAGCAGCCCCCGGGGACCCGTACCCAAGCAGGAGACCCAGTACTTC | CASSPRGPVPKQETQYF
TRBJ2-3 | many | NA | TRBV10-3 | TGTGCCATCAGTGAGTCTCTAGCAGATACAGATACGCAGTATTTT | CAISESLADTDTQYF
TRBJ2-5 | many | TRBD2 | TRBV9 | TGTGCCAGCAGCCCCCGTTTGTGGGAGGGCCTAGAGACCCAGTACTTC | CASSPRLWEGLETQYF
TRBJ2-1 | NA | NA | TRBV7-2 | TGTGCCAGCAGCTTATTAACCGCATCGCCCTACAATGAGCAGTTCTTC | CASSLLTASPYNEQFF
TRBJ1-2 | few | TRBD1 | TRBV28 | TGTGCCAGCAGTTCCCGGGACAGGATTTTCTATGGCTACACCTTC | CASSSRDRIFYGYTF
TRBJ2-7 | many | TRBD1 | TRBV7-9 | TGTGCCAGCAGCGATACAGGGGGCGGGTACGAGCAGTACTTC | CASSDTGGGYEQYF
TRBJ1-1 | many | NA | TRBV9 | TGTGCCAGCAGCTCCAGAGCCGTGGGCACTGAAGCTTTCTTT | CASSSRAVGTEAFF
TRBJ1-5 | NA | NA | TRBV20-1 | TGCAGTGCCTCAGGGCCAGGGGGCAATCAGCCCCAGCATTTT | CSASGPGGNQPQHF
TRBJ2-2 | many | TRBD2 | TRBV6-6 | TGTGCCAGCAGCCCTCTTTATCGGGAGGCGAACACCGGGGAGCTGTTTTTT | CASSPLYREANTGELFF
TRBJ2-7 | NA | TRBD2 | TRBV7-2 | TGTGCCAGCAGCTTAGATAGCGGGGGCCTCTCCTACGAGCAGTACTTC | CASSLDSGGLSYEQYF
TRBJ2-3 | many | TRBD2 | TRBV20-1 | TGCAGTGCTACCCAGGGACTAGCGGACCCTGCGGATACGCAGTATTTT | CSATQGLADPADTQYF
TRBJ2-7 | many | NA | TRBV6-5 | TGTGCCAGCAGTTACTCGGGCAGGGAGGACGAGCAGTACTTC | CASSYSGREDEQYF
TRBJ1-1 | many | NA | TRBV5-6 | TGTGCCAGCAGCCGGGACACTGGAACGACTGAAGCTTTCTTT | CASSRDTGTTEAFF
TRBJ2-4 | many | NA | TRBV7-9 | TGTGCCAGCAGCGGCCCTTCGGGGAAAGCCAAAAACATTCAGTACTTC | CASSGPSGKAKNIQYF
TRBJ2-7 | many | TRBD2 | TRBV19 | TGTGCCAGTAGTCCCGGGAGGTACGAGCAGTACTTC | CASSPGRYEQYF
TRBJ2-5 | many | NA | TRBV10-3 | TGTGCCATCAACGGGGGCCAAGAAGAGACCCAGTACTTC | CAINGGQEETQYF
TRBJ2-2 | few | NA | TRBV13 | TGTGCCAGCAGGCAAGACAGGTACACCGGGGAGCTGTTTTTT | CASRQDRYTGELFF
TRBJ2-7 | many | NA | TRBV29-1 | TGCAGCGGACGAAGCCCCGGCGGGGAGTACTTC | CSGRSPGGEYF
TRBJ1-5 | many | NA | TRBV30 | TGTGCCTGGAGTGCCCTTTCCGGACAGCCCCAGCATTTT | CAWSALSGQPQHF
TRBJ1-1 | many | NA | TRBV11-2 | TGTGCCAGCAGCTCAGGGACTAGCCAAAACACTGAAGCTTTCTTT | CASSSGTSQNTEAFF
TRBJ2-1 | few | NA | TRBV29-1 | TGCAGCGTTGGATCCCAGAATTTGAATGAGCAGTTCTTC | CSVGSQNLNEQFF
TRBJ1-1 | many | NA | TRBV6-2/TRBV6-3 | TGTGCCAGCAGAGCGGTTGCGGGTCGGACTGAAGCTTTCTTT | CASRAVAGRTEAFF
TRBJ2-3 | many | TRBD2 | TRBV7-3 | TGTGCCAGCAGCTTTGGGATAGCGGGAACTGTAGATACGCAGTATTTT | CASSFGIAGTVDTQYF
TRBJ2-3 | many | TRBD2 | TRBV15 | TGTGCCACCAGCAGAGATAAAGCTAGCGGGGAGCCTACGAATACGCAGTATTTT | CATSRDKASGEPTNTQYF
TRBJ2-5 | few | TRBD2 | TRBV9 | TGTGCCAGCAGCGTAGACCGTGGACTAGCGGGAGTGGAGACCCAGTACTTC | CASSVDRGLAGVETQYF
TRBJ2-2 | many | NA | TRBV29-1 | TGCAGCGTTGTAGTATTCCCCGGGGAGCTGTTTTTT | CSVVVFPGELFF
TRBJ2-1 | many | TRBD2 | TRBV7-2 | TGTGCCAGCAGCTTAGAGGGTAGCGGGAGCTTTGAGCAGTTCTTC | CASSLEGSGSFEQFF
TRBJ2-7 | few | NA | TRBV6-6 | TGTGCCAGCAGTTACTCGGGGGGGCCTACGGAGCACTTC | CASSYSGGPTEHF
TRBJ2-7 | many | NA | TRBV2 | TGTGCCACCCTACTTCTCTACGAGCAGTACTTC | CATLLLYEQYF
TRBJ1-2 | many | NA | TRBV2 | TGTGCCAGCAGTGAACTTGAGGCAGTCTATGGCTACACCTTC | CASSELEAVYGYTF
TRBJ2-7 | many | TRBD2 | TRBV7-9 | TGTGCCAGCAGCTTAGTCGGGCTAGCGGGAACCTACGAGCAGTACTTC | CASSLVGLAGTYEQYF
TRBJ2-7 | NA | NA | TRBV5-1 | TGCGCCAGCAGCTTGTCAGGGTCCTACGAGCATTACTTC | CASSLSGSYEHYF
TRBJ1-1 | many | NA | TRBV14 | TGTGCCAGCAGCCCAGGAGGTGGGGCAGAGGCGTCGTTTTGGACTGAAGCTTTCTTT | CASSPGGGAEASFWTEAFF
TRBJ2-3 | many | TRBD2 | TRBV11-2 | TGTGCCAGCAGCTTAAGAAGCGGGGGTAGCACAGATACGCAGTATTTT | CASSLRSGGSTDTQYF
TRBJ1-1 | many | NA | TRBV27 | TGTGCCAGCAGTTGGACAGTGGGCACTGAAGCTTTCTTT | CASSWTVGTEAFF
TRBJ2-7 | many | NA | TRBV5-1 | TGCGCCAGCAGCTCCCCCGGGGGTAGTAGCTCCTACGAGCAGTACTTC | CASSSPGGSSSYEQYF
TRBJ1-1 | few | NA | TRBV7-9 | TGTGCCAGCAGCTGGGGGGGGGTGAACACTGAAGCTTTCTTT | CASSWGGVNTEAFF
TRBJ1-5 | many | NA | TRBV19 | TGTGCCAGTAATTGGGGGTATAGCAATCAGCCCCAGCATTTT | CASNWGYSNQPQHF
TRBJ2-7 | many | NA | TRBV30 | TGTGCCTGGAGTGGCGCATCCCGTCGGGAGCAGTACTTC | CAWSGASRREQYF
TRBJ2-7 | many | TRBD1 | TRBV7-2 | TGTGCCAGCAGCTTAGAGACAGGGGTGACCTCCTACGAGCAGTACTTC | CASSLETGVTSYEQYF
TRBJ2-1 | many | NA | TRBV4-1 | TGCGCCAGCAGCCCTCAGAGTCTCAATGAGCAGTTCTTC | CASSPQSLNEQFF
TRBJ2-3 | many | TRBD2 | TRBV27 | TGTGCCAGCAGTCAAAACTTAGCGGGAGAGGCAGATACGCAGTATTTT | CASSQNLAGEADTQYF
TRBJ2-1 | NA | TRBD1 | TRBV10-3 | TGTGCCACAGGGGGCGAAGCCTCCAATGAGCAGTTCTTC | CATGGEASNEQFF
TRBJ1-6 | many | NA | TRBV7-6 | TGTGCCAGCAGCTTACGGACAGACTCCTATAATTCACCCCTCCACTTT | CASSLRTDSYNSPLHF
TRBJ1-1 | many | NA | TRBV21-1 | TGTGCCAGCAGCAACTACCCCCAGGGGGCCGGCACTGAAGCTTTCTTT | CASSNYPQGAGTEAFF
TRBJ1-2 | few | TRBD1 | TRBV12-3/TRBV12-4 | TGTGCCAGCAGTTGGGAGACAGGGGGCTCTGGCTACACCTTC | CASSWETGGSGYTF
TRBJ2-7 | many | NA | TRBV7-9 | TGTGCCAGCAGCCCTAAAAACAGCTACGAGCAGTACTTC | CASSPKNSYEQYF